The sequence of this T cell receptor beta chain was determined in a study of blood T cell repertoires in COVID-19 (dated by TCRdb to 2018 to 2021). About the study as a whole: Samples covering the acute and convalescent phases of COVID-19 were provided by collaborators in the United States, Italy and Spain. Samples came from the ongoing ImmuneRACE study (first 160 participants) plus 1,254 subjects from 6 global collaborators. The material from the prospective study consisted of cDNA or gDNA derived from T cells, B-cell-depleted T cells, or PBMCs. HLA class I and class II types, where available, came from metadata supplied by the sample provider rather than from assay-based typing. The repertoires were released in a freely available public database meant as a resource for research on the immune response to SARS-CoV-2. Subjects who had been exposed to COVID-19, were actively infected with it, or had recovered from it provided the deeply sampled blood TCRbeta repertoires that made up the dataset. Sample metadata almost always included a de-identified subject ID, COVID-19 status, age in years and sex. Study-wide findings and limitations: The quantity of clinical and demographic metadata differed by source and by participant and was supplied without curation.

Concerning this clone: Its antigen has not been determined. No much larger clone is present one base from it, and per-base qualities are unavailable.

In the prospective study, participants were about 18 to 95 years old, resided in about two dozen geographic areas of the United States, and were enrolled through a virtual design. In the prospective study, cohorts were assigned on the basis of participant-reported clinical history obtained from a screening survey and a study questionnaire. Each participant in the prospective study had whole blood, serum and a nasopharyngeal or oropharyngeal swab collected by mobile phlebotomists. Prospective study participants could optionally give additional blood draws and questionnaires over an approximately two-month period. Blood samples from the prospective study were shipped frozen or at room temperature prior to DNA extraction. Compared with germline, V lacks 4 bases and J lacks 4 bases; bases without a gene match: 7. Sequences LNHDA (CDR1) and SQIVND (CDR2) are obtained from the germline V gene (reference sequence). The CDR3 runs 15 residues from the cysteine to the phenylalanine. Of all the DNA, just the CDR3 is kept, 45 bases in frame from base 1.

TCRbeta CDR3 regions were amplified from genomic DNA by means of the immunoSEQ Assay, a bias-controlled multiplex PCR. On the study's bioinformatics: The number of nucleated cells in each sample was estimated from the amplification of reference gene primers within the assay. To quantify the absolute abundance of each unique TCRbeta CDR3 rearrangement, sequence reads were collapsed and filtered. For each sample, productive Simpson clonality was calculated as the square root of Simpson's diversity index across productive rearrangements. In TCRdb, the immuneACCESS table is reduced to in-frame sequences with V and J assigned. These tables do not hold every clone; where another copy was compared, an unresolved V gene accounts for under half, and the others remain unexplained. V and J calls and clone size are those listed in that table; D and trimming were worked out from the DNA. The sample table lists some 220,000 clones, roughly 80% of them with a count of one. The top ten clones comprise 1.3% of the sample.

Source material: PBMCs or T cells enriched from blood (not recorded which). The chain couples TRBV19 to TRBJ2-1; TRBD2 lines up with 7 middle nucleotides. The TCR originated in a middle-aged woman with acute COVID-19. The CDR3 corresponds to CASSREASGYNEQFF. The sequenced DNA: TGTGCCAGTAGTAGAGAGGCTAGCGGATACAATGAGCAGTTCTTC. Extended through the reference TRBV19 and TRBJ2-1 proteins, this CDR3 yields the full variable domain: DGGITQSPKYLFRKEGQNVTLSCEQNLNHDAMYWYRQDPGQGLRLIYYSQIVNDFQKGDIAEGYSVSREKKESFPLTVTSAQKNPTAFYLCASSREASGYNEQFFGPGTRLTVL.